A selection of T cell receptor beta chains follows, all from one sample in a study of T cells in localized non-small cell lung cancer. Some clones are missing from TCRdb's copy, which holds only in-frame ones; the method was immunoSEQ multiplex PCR. The data hold about 1,100 clones, with about 24% observed a single time. The sample in question was lung tumor tissue, obtained before any cancer treatment. The receptors come from a male donor at least 60 years old with stage III squamous cell lung carcinoma. CDR3s include the opening cysteine and the closing phenylalanine or tryptophan. The order of the fields is D gene, V gene, J gene, clone size, CDR3 protein, CDR3 DNA. The D gene is left open where the match is weak. Clone sizes are given selectively: once, few, many, or a class where the clone is expanded.

-	TRBV30	TRBJ1-5	-	CAWSVSGASNQPQHF	TGTGCCTGGAGTGTATCAGGGGCGAGCAATCAGCCCCAGCATTTT
-	TRBV11-3	TRBJ2-2	-	CASSLVRDAGELFF	TGTGCCAGCAGCTTAGTGCGAGACGCCGGGGAGCTGTTTTTT
-	TRBV19	TRBJ1-3	-	CASENKGFEDSGNTIYF	TGTGCCAGCGAAAATAAAGGGTTCGAAGACTCTGGAAACACCATATATTTT
-	TRBV11-3	TRBJ1-1	-	CASRPGRLDTEAFF	TGTGCCAGCAGGCCCGGGAGGTTGGACACTGAAGCTTTCTTT
-	TRBV30	TRBJ1-5	-	CAWSARGWNQPQHF	TGTGCCTGGTCGGCCCGGGGTTGGAATCAGCCCCAGCATTTT
TRBD2	TRBV11-3	TRBJ2-7	few	CASLFQPGGYEQYF	TGTGCCAGCCTCTTTCAACCGGGAGGCTACGAGCAGTACTTC
-	TRBV29-1	TRBJ1-1	-	CSLKGDSTEAFF	TGCAGCCTGAAGGGGGATTCCACTGAAGCTTTCTTT
-	TRBV19	TRBJ2-3	-	CASRADGSTDTQYF	TGTGCCAGTAGGGCGGACGGTAGCACAGATACGCAGTATTTT
-	TRBV19	TRBJ1-1	few	CASKDRLNTEAFF	TGTGCCAGTAAGGACAGATTGAACACTGAAGCTTTCTTT
TRBD2	TRBV9	TRBJ2-1	medium-sized	CASSGGLAGQNNEQFF	TGTGCCAGCAGCGGGGGACTAGCGGGCCAAAACAATGAGCAGTTCTTC
-	TRBV11-3	TRBJ1-1	medium-sized	CASSLVQANTEAFF	TGTGCCAGCAGCTTAGTACAGGCGAACACTGAAGCTTTCTTT
TRBD1	TRBV2	TRBJ1-5	few	CASSADRGYQPQHF	TGTGCCAGCAGTGCTGACAGGGGGTATCAGCCCCAGCATTTT
-	TRBV5-1	TRBJ1-5	-	CASSLGGNGQPQHF	TGCGCCAGCAGCTTGGGAGGAAACGGTCAGCCCCAGCATTTT
TRBD1	TRBV30	TRBJ1-6	few	CAWAGTANNSPLHF	TGTGCCTGGGCCGGGACAGCTAATAATTCACCCCTCCACTTT
-	TRBV25-1	TRBJ1-2	-	CASSPTGWRGYTF	TGTGCCAGCAGCCCAACAGGCTGGCGTGGCTACACCTTC
TRBD1	TRBV18	TRBJ2-1	few	CASSPLTGDWNEQFF	TGTGCCAGCTCACCGTTGACAGGGGACTGGAATGAGCAGTTCTTC
TRBD2	TRBV9	TRBJ2-1	-	CASSLAGNSYNEQFF	TGTGCCAGCAGTCTAGCGGGGAACTCCTACAATGAGCAGTTCTTC
TRBD1	TRBV11-3	TRBJ1-2	few	CASSSGQGRNYGYTF	TGTGCCAGCAGCTCGGGACAGGGGCGAAACTATGGCTACACCTTC
-	TRBV30	TRBJ1-5	-	CAWSRDNSNQPQHF	TGTGCCTGGTCCCGGGACAACAGCAATCAGCCCCAGCATTTT
-	TRBV10-1	TRBJ2-1	large	CASSELEDNEQFF	TGCGCCAGCAGTGAGTTAGAGGACAATGAGCAGTTCTTC
-	TRBV9	TRBJ1-5	-	CASSAQGGAQPQHF	TGTGCCAGCAGTGCACAGGGTGGTGCTCAGCCCCAGCATTTT
TRBD2	TRBV11-3	TRBJ2-1	few	CASSPGLAGKNEQFF	TGTGCCAGCAGCCCCGGACTAGCGGGGAAAAATGAGCAGTTCTTC
TRBD1	TRBV6-8	TRBJ1-2	-	CAGRTGSSGYTF	TGTGCCGGGAGGACAGGGTCCTCCGGCTACACCTTC
-	TRBV10-2	TRBJ1-4	-	CASSDPGATNEKLFF	TGCGCCAGCAGTGATCCCGGAGCAACTAATGAAAAACTGTTTTTT
-	TRBV9	TRBJ1-1	large	CASSVTGNTEAFF	TGTGCCAGCAGCGTGACAGGGAACACTGAAGCTTTCTTT
TRBD1	TRBV6-8	TRBJ2-1	-	CASSSDRIGEQFF	TGTGCCAGCAGTTCGGACAGGATAGGTGAGCAGTTCTTC
-	TRBV6-7	TRBJ1-1	-	CASNLDRSRVTEAFF	TGTGCCAGCAACCTTGATAGGTCTCGAGTCACTGAAGCTTTCTTT
-	TRBV10-3	TRBJ1-4	large	CAISESEDRHFNEKLFF	TGTGCCATCAGTGAGTCGGAAGACAGACACTTTAATGAAAAACTGTTTTTT
-	TRBV19	TRBJ1-5	-	CASSISRSGQPQHF	TGTGCCAGTAGTATATCAAGGTCGGGTCAGCCCCAGCATTTT
-	TRBV7-2	TRBJ2-7	large	CASSATTVHEQYF	TGTGCCAGCAGCGCAACCACAGTTCACGAGCAGTACTTC
-	TRBV2	TRBJ2-6	few	CASLGLRSGANVLTF	TGTGCCAGTCTGGGACTCAGATCTGGGGCCAACGTCCTGACTTTC
-	TRBV30	TRBJ2-6	-	CAWSLLRDGLTSSGANVLTF	TGTGCCTGGAGTCTACTCCGGGACGGATTGACAAGCTCTGGGGCCAACGTCCTGACTTTC
-	TRBV6-8	TRBJ1-1	-	CASSHVGTGKAFF	TGTGCCAGCAGTCACGTCGGGACGGGGAAAGCTTTCTTT
TRBD1	TRBV5-1	TRBJ2-7	-	CASSFGRSTGASYEQYF	TGCGCCAGCAGCTTTGGGAGATCGACAGGGGCTTCCTACGAGCAGTACTTC
-	TRBV19	TRBJ1-1	few	CASSSPDITNTEAFF	TGTGCCAGTAGCTCCCCGGACATTACGAACACTGAAGCTTTCTTT
-	TRBV19	TRBJ2-4	-	CASSIAAAKNIQYF	TGTGCCAGTAGTATAGCGGCAGCCAAAAACATTCAGTACTTC
-	TRBV11-3	TRBJ2-1	-	CASSLSSGITLGEQFF	TGTGCCAGCAGCTTAAGTTCAGGTATAACTCTAGGTGAGCAGTTCTTC
-	TRBV10-1	TRBJ2-3	-	CASSGRDDTQYF	TGCGCCAGCAGCGGACGAGATGATACGCAGTATTTT
-	TRBV10-2	TRBJ1-5	few	CASSESGSNQPQHF	TGCGCCAGCAGTGAGTCCGGAAGCAATCAGCCCCAGCATTTT
TRBD1	TRBV9	TRBJ1-1	-	CASSVTGVVTEAFF	TGTGCCAGCAGCGTTACAGGGGTCGTCACTGAAGCTTTCTTT
TRBD1	TRBV6-8	TRBJ2-2	few	CASSEDRANTGELFF	TGTGCCAGCAGTGAGGACAGGGCAAACACCGGGGAGCTGTTTTTT
TRBD1	TRBV5-1	TRBJ1-4	-	CASSGGTGNPNEKLFF	TGCGCCAGCAGCGGGGGGACAGGGAATCCTAATGAAAAACTGTTTTTT
TRBD2	TRBV10-2	TRBJ2-2	medium-sized	CASSLAGGPGELFF	TGCGCCAGCAGTCTAGCGGGGGGGCCCGGGGAGCTGTTTTTT
-	TRBV18	TRBJ2-1	few	CASSPEGVSYNEQFF	TGTGCCAGCTCACCAGAGGGGGTCTCCTACAATGAGCAGTTCTTC
-	TRBV12-5	TRBJ2-1	-	CASGLGPLLAQFF	TGTGCTAGTGGTCTCGGACCCCTCTTAGCGCAGTTCTTC
TRBD1	TRBV19	TRBJ1-1	-	CASSSPGQGTLNTEAFF	TGTGCCAGTAGTAGCCCGGGACAGGGGACCTTGAACACTGAAGCTTTCTTT
TRBD1	TRBV11-3	TRBJ2-1	large	CASRTGTGSYNEQFF	TGTGCCAGCAGGACCGGGACAGGGAGCTACAATGAGCAGTTCTTC
-	TRBV6-8	TRBJ1-4	large	CASSFYEGQEKLFF	TGTGCCAGCAGTTTTTACGAAGGTCAGGAAAAACTGTTTTTT
-	TRBV6-8	TRBJ1-1	-	CASRIKGVAEAFF	TGTGCCAGCAGAATAAAGGGGGTGGCTGAAGCTTTCTTT
-	TRBV11-3	TRBJ2-7	medium-sized	CASSFGGGRSYEQYF	TGTGCCAGCAGCTTTGGTGGGGGGCGTTCCTACGAGCAGTACTTC